These T cell receptor beta chains were read from a single sample in a study of T cell responses to AZD1222 COVID-19 vaccine. The repertoire was sequenced with immunoSEQ multiplex PCR; TCRdb's copy has only in-frame clones and lacks some. The repertoire holds tens of thousands of clones, with 85% to 90% as singletons. The specimen was peripheral blood, collected on day 0 of AZD1222 vaccination. The receptors shown here come from an adult in good health. Each CDR3 is given with its conserved first and last residue. Fields, in order: J gene, D gene, clone size, V gene, CDR3 protein, CDR3 DNA. A D gene is named only where the DNA matches it firmly. Rows may omit the clone size; those that give it use once, few, many or a size class.

j_gene: TRBJ1-5
d_gene: TRBD1
abundance: NA
v_gene: TRBV7-9
CDR3aa: CASSLAGTGLGNQPQHF
CDR3nt: TGTGCCAGCAGCTTAGCGGGGACAGGGCTGGGCAATCAGCCCCAGCATTTT

j_gene: TRBJ1-2
d_gene: TRBD1
abundance: NA
v_gene: TRBV5-1
CDR3aa: CASSPARQGTDYGYTF
CDR3nt: TGCGCCAGCAGCCCAGCTAGACAGGGGACTGACTATGGCTACACCTTC

j_gene: TRBJ2-5
d_gene: TRBD1
abundance: NA
v_gene: TRBV4-1
CDR3aa: CASSQGDGQGVQETQYF
CDR3nt: TGCGCCAGCAGCCAAGGGGACGGACAGGGGGTCCAAGAGACCCAGTACTTC

j_gene: TRBJ1-2
d_gene: TRBD1
abundance: NA
v_gene: TRBV5-1
CDR3aa: CASSWSGDSRHYGYTF
CDR3nt: TGCGCCAGCAGCTGGTCAGGGGACAGCCGACACTATGGCTACACCTTC

j_gene: TRBJ1-1
d_gene: NA
abundance: NA
v_gene: TRBV24-1
CDR3aa: CATSIGVGTEAFF
CDR3nt: TGTGCCACCAGTATAGGCGTAGGGACTGAAGCTTTCTTT

j_gene: TRBJ2-3
d_gene: NA
abundance: once
v_gene: TRBV6-2/TRBV6-3
CDR3aa: CASSLVLRTQYF
CDR3nt: TGTGCCAGCAGCCTCGTTCTCAGAACGCAGTATTTT

j_gene: TRBJ1-1
d_gene: NA
abundance: NA
v_gene: TRBV18
CDR3aa: CASSPGRKNTEAFF
CDR3nt: TGTGCCAGCTCACCAGGGAGAAAGAACACTGAAGCTTTCTTT

j_gene: TRBJ1-1
d_gene: NA
abundance: NA
v_gene: TRBV6-6
CDR3aa: CASSYSGGTEAFF
CDR3nt: TGTGCCAGCAGTTACTCAGGGGGAACTGAAGCTTTCTTT

j_gene: TRBJ1-1
d_gene: NA
abundance: NA
v_gene: TRBV20-1
CDR3aa: CSASSIRGNTEAFF
CDR3nt: TGCAGTGCTAGTTCAATAAGGGGGAACACTGAAGCTTTCTTT

j_gene: TRBJ2-3
d_gene: NA
abundance: NA
v_gene: TRBV27
CDR3aa: CASRRIVGGRATDTQYF
CDR3nt: TGTGCCAGCAGGAGAATCGTAGGGGGGCGTGCCACAGATACGCAGTATTTT

j_gene: TRBJ1-5
d_gene: NA
abundance: NA
v_gene: TRBV7-9
CDR3aa: CASSLESDNQPQHF
CDR3nt: TGTGCCAGCAGCTTAGAGTCAGACAATCAGCCCCAGCATTTT

j_gene: TRBJ1-2
d_gene: NA
abundance: NA
v_gene: TRBV30
CDR3aa: CAWSLGINYGYTF
CDR3nt: TGTGCCTGGAGTTTGGGAATTAACTATGGCTACACCTTC

j_gene: TRBJ1-1
d_gene: TRBD1
abundance: NA
v_gene: TRBV12-3/TRBV12-4
CDR3aa: CASRRDRGAFF
CDR3nt: TGTGCCAGCAGACGAGACAGGGGAGCTTTCTTT

j_gene: TRBJ2-3
d_gene: TRBD2
abundance: NA
v_gene: TRBV7-2
CDR3aa: CASSSRLAGSTDTQYF
CDR3nt: TGTGCCAGCAGCTCCAGACTAGCGGGTAGCACAGATACGCAGTATTTT

j_gene: TRBJ1-1
d_gene: NA
abundance: NA
v_gene: TRBV5-1
CDR3aa: CASRGAGGNTEAFF
CDR3nt: TGCGCCAGCAGGGGAGCAGGAGGGAACACTGAAGCTTTCTTT

j_gene: TRBJ2-1
d_gene: NA
abundance: NA
v_gene: TRBV6-6
CDR3aa: CASSSAGQSYYNEQFF
CDR3nt: TGTGCCAGCAGCTCCGCCGGACAGTCCTACTACAATGAGCAGTTCTTC

j_gene: TRBJ1-1
d_gene: TRBD1
abundance: NA
v_gene: TRBV9
CDR3aa: CASSVEKGTGGLMNTEAFF
CDR3nt: TGTGCCAGCAGCGTGGAAAAAGGTACAGGGGGCTTAATGAACACTGAAGCTTTCTTT

j_gene: TRBJ2-5
d_gene: TRBD2
abundance: once
v_gene: TRBV5-4
CDR3aa: CASSLVSGGKETQYF
CDR3nt: TGTGCCAGCAGCTTGGTTAGCGGGGGGAAAGAGACCCAGTACTTC

j_gene: TRBJ1-2
d_gene: NA
abundance: NA
v_gene: TRBV19
CDR3aa: CASSIMGANGGYTF
CDR3nt: TGTGCCAGTAGTATCATGGGGGCTAATGGGGGCTACACCTTC

j_gene: TRBJ1-2
d_gene: TRBD1
abundance: NA
v_gene: TRBV19
CDR3aa: CASSLRDRGRGYTF
CDR3nt: TGTGCCAGTAGTCTTCGGGACAGGGGGCGAGGCTACACCTTC

j_gene: TRBJ2-3
d_gene: NA
abundance: NA
v_gene: TRBV7-8
CDR3aa: CASSLLGGISTDTQYF
CDR3nt: TGTGCCAGCAGCTTATTGGGCGGGATAAGCACAGATACGCAGTATTTT

j_gene: TRBJ1-4
d_gene: NA
abundance: NA
v_gene: TRBV19
CDR3aa: CASSPGDAGNEKLFF
CDR3nt: TGTGCCAGTAGTCCAGGGGATGCTGGTAATGAAAAACTGTTTTTT

j_gene: TRBJ2-1
d_gene: TRBD2
abundance: NA
v_gene: TRBV5-4
CDR3aa: CASSLGGLAGGLINEQFF
CDR3nt: TGTGCCAGCAGCTTGGGCGGACTAGCGGGGGGGCTTATTAATGAGCAGTTCTTC

j_gene: TRBJ2-2
d_gene: NA
abundance: NA
v_gene: TRBV5-4
CDR3aa: CASSLWGAGELFF
CDR3nt: TGTGCCAGCAGCTTGTGGGGGGCCGGGGAGCTGTTTTTT

j_gene: TRBJ1-6
d_gene: NA
abundance: once
v_gene: TRBV10-3
CDR3aa: CAISEGAANSPLHF
CDR3nt: TGTGCCATCAGTGAAGGGGCCGCTAATTCACCCCTCCACTTT

j_gene: TRBJ1-2
d_gene: NA
abundance: NA
v_gene: TRBV11-2
CDR3aa: CASSRGLFKGDLVLDGYTF
CDR3nt: TGTGCCAGCAGCCGGGGACTTTTTAAAGGGGACCTGGTATTGGATGGCTACACCTTC

j_gene: TRBJ1-1
d_gene: NA
abundance: NA
v_gene: TRBV10-3
CDR3aa: CAINPGLNTEAFF
CDR3nt: TGTGCCATCAATCCAGGGCTGAACACTGAAGCTTTCTTT

j_gene: TRBJ2-2
d_gene: NA
abundance: NA
v_gene: TRBV18
CDR3aa: CASSPLSALTTGELFF
CDR3nt: TGTGCCAGCTCACCCCTCTCAGCCTTGACCACCGGGGAGCTGTTTTTT

j_gene: TRBJ2-2
d_gene: NA
abundance: NA
v_gene: TRBV6-2/TRBV6-3
CDR3aa: CASSYPGELFF
CDR3nt: TGTGCCAGCAGTTATCCCGGGGAGCTGTTTTTT

j_gene: TRBJ2-6
d_gene: NA
abundance: NA
v_gene: TRBV28
CDR3aa: CASSFTGSGANVLTF
CDR3nt: TGTGCCAGCAGTTTTACAGGGTCTGGGGCCAACGTCCTGACTTTC

j_gene: TRBJ2-7
d_gene: NA
abundance: NA
v_gene: TRBV20-1
CDR3aa: CSAKEVTEQYF
CDR3nt: TGCAGTGCCAAAGAGGTGACAGAGCAGTACTTC

j_gene: TRBJ1-2
d_gene: TRBD1
abundance: NA
v_gene: TRBV6-2/TRBV6-3
CDR3aa: CASSYNQGGRTF
CDR3nt: TGTGCCAGCAGTTACAATCAAGGGGGCCGCACCTTC

j_gene: TRBJ1-2
d_gene: NA
abundance: once
v_gene: TRBV4-1
CDR3aa: CASSQEAGGTNGYTF
CDR3nt: TGCGCCAGCAGCCAAGAGGCGGGGGGTACGAATGGCTACACCTTC

j_gene: TRBJ2-1
d_gene: TRBD1
abundance: NA
v_gene: TRBV7-2
CDR3aa: CASSSGQIHNEQFF
CDR3nt: TGTGCCAGCAGCTCGGGACAGATACACAATGAGCAGTTCTTC

j_gene: TRBJ2-3
d_gene: TRBD2
abundance: NA
v_gene: TRBV10-1
CDR3aa: CASSESLAGGTDTQYF
CDR3nt: TGCGCCAGCAGTGAGTCACTAGCGGGGGGAACAGATACGCAGTATTTT

j_gene: TRBJ1-2
d_gene: NA
abundance: NA
v_gene: TRBV4-1
CDR3aa: CASSPGTAHYGYTF
CDR3nt: TGCGCCAGCAGCCCAGGAACGGCGCACTATGGCTACACCTTC

j_gene: TRBJ1-1
d_gene: NA
abundance: NA
v_gene: TRBV4-1
CDR3aa: CASSRDISNTEAFF
CDR3nt: TGCGCCAGCAGCCGGGACATCTCGAACACTGAAGCTTTCTTT

j_gene: TRBJ2-7
d_gene: NA
abundance: NA
v_gene: TRBV7-2
CDR3aa: CASSLGGNSYEQYF
CDR3nt: TGTGCCAGCAGCTTAGGGGGTAATTCCTACGAGCAGTACTTC

j_gene: TRBJ1-2
d_gene: NA
abundance: NA
v_gene: TRBV28
CDR3aa: CASSLRQVYGYTF
CDR3nt: TGTGCCAGCAGTTTAAGACAGGTCTATGGCTACACCTTC

j_gene: TRBJ1-2
d_gene: TRBD1
abundance: NA
v_gene: TRBV9
CDR3aa: CASSPGTAGGYTF
CDR3nt: TGTGCCAGCAGCCCGGGGACAGCCGGGGGCTACACCTTC

j_gene: TRBJ2-7
d_gene: NA
abundance: NA
v_gene: TRBV18
CDR3aa: CASSQGPGYEQYF
CDR3nt: TGTGCCAGCTCACAGGGACCGGGCTACGAGCAGTACTTC

j_gene: TRBJ2-1
d_gene: TRBD2
abundance: NA
v_gene: TRBV6-5
CDR3aa: CASRAGGLYNEQFF
CDR3nt: TGTGCCAGCAGAGCGGGGGGGCTTTACAATGAGCAGTTCTTC

j_gene: TRBJ1-2
d_gene: TRBD1
abundance: NA
v_gene: TRBV5-1
CDR3aa: CASSEGQGALVNYGYTF
CDR3nt: TGCGCCAGCAGCGAGGGACAGGGGGCCTTAGTTAACTATGGCTACACCTTC

j_gene: TRBJ2-3
d_gene: NA
abundance: NA
v_gene: TRBV11-3
CDR3aa: CASRSGTDTQYF
CDR3nt: TGTGCCAGCAGATCAGGCACAGATACGCAGTATTTT

j_gene: TRBJ1-4
d_gene: NA
abundance: many
v_gene: TRBV21-1
CDR3aa: CASSRGAGVMEKLFF
CDR3nt: TGTGCCAGCAGCAGGGGCGCGGGAGTGATGGAAAAACTGTTTTTT

j_gene: TRBJ1-5
d_gene: NA
abundance: NA
v_gene: TRBV6-5
CDR3aa: CASTSLDSNQPQHF
CDR3nt: TGTGCCAGCACGAGCCTCGATAGCAATCAGCCCCAGCATTTT

j_gene: TRBJ1-2
d_gene: NA
abundance: NA
v_gene: TRBV24-1
CDR3aa: CATSDNWEGYTF
CDR3nt: TGTGCCACCAGTGATAACTGGGAGGGCTACACCTTC

j_gene: TRBJ1-1
d_gene: NA
abundance: once
v_gene: TRBV7-2
CDR3aa: CASSRNTVGTEAFF
CDR3nt: TGTGCCAGCAGCCGGAATACCGTTGGCACTGAAGCTTTCTTT

j_gene: TRBJ1-1
d_gene: NA
abundance: NA
v_gene: TRBV18
CDR3aa: CASSPSFQTNTEAFF
CDR3nt: TGTGCCAGCTCACCTTCCTTCCAGACGAACACTGAAGCTTTCTTT

j_gene: TRBJ2-3
d_gene: TRBD2
abundance: NA
v_gene: TRBV7-9
CDR3aa: CASSLGLAGGSTDTQYF
CDR3nt: TGTGCCAGCAGCTTGGGACTAGCGGGGGGAAGCACAGATACGCAGTATTTT

j_gene: TRBJ2-3
d_gene: TRBD2
abundance: NA
v_gene: TRBV3-1/TRBV3-2
CDR3aa: CASSHRTSGGAAFSTDTQYF
CDR3nt: TGTGCCAGCAGCCATCGCACTAGCGGGGGGGCCGCTTTTAGCACAGATACGCAGTATTTT

j_gene: TRBJ1-2
d_gene: NA
abundance: NA
v_gene: TRBV20-1
CDR3aa: CSARGGYGYTF
CDR3nt: TGCAGTGCTAGAGGGGGGTATGGCTACACCTTC

j_gene: TRBJ1-6
d_gene: NA
abundance: NA
v_gene: TRBV4-2
CDR3aa: CASSQDARGIDSPLHF
CDR3nt: TGTGCCAGCAGCCAAGATGCGCGGGGGATCGATTCACCCCTCCACTTT

j_gene: TRBJ1-4
d_gene: NA
abundance: NA
v_gene: TRBV11-2
CDR3aa: CASSLQAATNEKLFF
CDR3nt: TGTGCCAGCAGCTTACAGGCCGCAACTAATGAAAAACTGTTTTTT

j_gene: TRBJ2-2
d_gene: TRBD1
abundance: NA
v_gene: TRBV5-5
CDR3aa: CASSGQGASGSGELFF
CDR3nt: TGTGCCAGCAGCGGGCAGGGGGCCTCGGGGTCTGGGGAGCTGTTTTTT

j_gene: TRBJ1-5
d_gene: TRBD1
abundance: once
v_gene: TRBV27
CDR3aa: CASRRTGGPYSNQPQHF
CDR3nt: TGTGCCAGCAGAAGGACAGGAGGCCCTTATAGCAATCAGCCCCAGCATTTT

j_gene: TRBJ1-1
d_gene: NA
abundance: NA
v_gene: TRBV11-2
CDR3aa: CASSFFPSGDTEAFF
CDR3nt: TGTGCCAGCAGCTTTTTTCCGTCGGGGGACACTGAAGCTTTCTTT

j_gene: TRBJ1-4
d_gene: NA
abundance: few
v_gene: TRBV25-1
CDR3aa: CASSEWTGEKLFF
CDR3nt: TGTGCCAGCAGTGAATGGACCGGCGAAAAACTGTTTTTT

j_gene: TRBJ2-2
d_gene: NA
abundance: once
v_gene: TRBV6-5
CDR3aa: CASRLDLTGELFF
CDR3nt: TGTGCCAGCAGACTAGATCTAACCGGGGAGCTGTTTTTT

j_gene: TRBJ1-2
d_gene: TRBD1
abundance: NA
v_gene: TRBV28
CDR3aa: CASSPTGYSPDYGYTF
CDR3nt: TGTGCCAGCAGCCCGACAGGGTATAGTCCCGATTATGGCTACACCTTC